The T cell receptor beta chain under discussion was sequenced for a study of OX40 agonist ivuxolimab in advanced cancers. The ends were cut back, 0 bases at V and 2 bases at J, with 14 bases in the middle. CDR1 is MGHRA and CDR2 is YSYEKL in the germline V gene. CDR3 length: 17 amino acids. Method: immunoSEQ multiplex PCR; TCRdb's copy keeps in-frame clones and lacks some. There are around 30,000 clones in the sample; about 92% occur only once, and 26% lies in the top ten. The J gene is TRBJ2-4, the V gene TRBV4-1, with D possibly being TRBD2 (5 bases). Sample: CD4+ or CD8+ T cells sorted from blood, taken in a trial of the OX40 agonist ivuxolimab. The sequence was collected from an adult with an advanced solid tumor such as melanoma, head and neck, liver or kidney cancer. CDR3 amino acids: CASSQEEVDWSKNIQYF. CDR3 sequence (DNA): TGCGCCAGCAGCCAAGAGGAGGTGGACTGGTCCAAAAACATTCAGTACTTC.